A selection of T cell receptor beta chains follows, all from one sample in a study of T-cell memory formation after mild COVID-19. TCRdb itself ran the 5' RACE reads through MiXCR, one entry per CDR3 protein. The sample holds 250,000 or so distinct CDR3 sequences, 18% seen once. Source material: PBMCs or a T cell subset sorted from them (not recorded which). The receptors derive from a man between 18 and 35 years old who had mild COVID-19 (a few samples of this study predate the infection). Cell type and time point are not known. Both conserved end residues are part of each CDR3. The D gene is left open where the match is weak. Some rows have no size entry. The others give once, few or many, or a class for an expanded clone.

size,J,V,D,CDR3,DNA
.,TRBJ2-7,TRBV4-2,TRBD2,CASSQDETSGGVEQYF,TGTGCCAGCAGCCAAGATGAGACTAGCGGGGGAGTAGAGCAGTACTTC
few,TRBJ2-5,TRBV9,TRBD2,CASSVDPPGLAQETQYF,TGTGCCAGCAGCGTGGATCCCCCGGGACTAGCTCAAGAGACCCAGTACTTC
many,TRBJ2-3,TRBV5-1,.,CASSDFTDTQYF,TGCGCCAGCAGCGATTTTACAGATACGCAGTATTTT
few,TRBJ2-3,TRBV5-5,.,CASSLGLGFTDTQYF,TGTGCCAGCAGCTTGGGGTTAGGATTCACAGATACGCAGTATTTT
few,TRBJ2-3,TRBV20-1,TRBD1,CSATGTGGGSGTDTQYF,TGCAGTGCTACCGGGACAGGGGGCGGGAGTGGGACAGATACGCAGTATTTT
.,TRBJ2-1,TRBV4-1,TRBD2,CASSQPRGDPYNEQFF,TGCGCCAGCAGCCAGCCGCGGGGGGACCCCTACAATGAGCAGTTCTTC
many,TRBJ2-7,TRBV7-9,TRBD1,CASSQTQGAYYEQYF,TGTGCCAGCAGCCAGACACAGGGGGCTTACTACGAGCAGTACTTC
few,TRBJ2-3,TRBV20-1,.,CSARGSPVTDTQYF,TGCAGTGCCCGCGGTAGCCCCGTGACAGATACGCAGTATTTT
.,TRBJ2-3,TRBV7-3,.,CASSRGWQDTQYF,TGTGCCAGCAGCCGGGGGTGGCAGGATACGCAGTATTTT
.,TRBJ2-5,TRBV5-5,.,CASSLGSKRQETQYF,TGTGCCAGCAGCTTGGGCAGCAAGAGGCAAGAGACCCAGTACTTC
many,TRBJ2-3,TRBV6-2/TRBV6-3,TRBD1,CASSLGQATDTQYF,TGTGCCAGCAGTTTGGGACAGGCCACAGATACGCAGTATTTT
few,TRBJ1-6,TRBV29-1,.,CSVAEGTNSPLHF,TGCAGCGTTGCTGAAGGGACTAATTCACCCCTCCACTTT
once,TRBJ1-2,TRBV28,.,CASRVRLRGYTF,TGTGCCAGCAGGGTACGGTTACGTGGCTACACCTTC
few,TRBJ2-3,TRBV12-3/TRBV12-4,.,CASSLFHTQYF,TGTGCCAGCAGTTTGTTCCACACGCAGTATTTT
few,TRBJ1-5,TRBV7-2,.,CASSSGTRENQPQHF,TGTGCCAGCAGCTCCGGGACAAGGGAGAATCAGCCCCAGCATTTT
few,TRBJ2-2,TRBV6-5,.,CASSYSHGTGELFF,TGTGCCAGCAGTTACAGTCACGGGACCGGGGAGCTGTTTTTT
.,TRBJ1-5,TRBV12-3/TRBV12-4,.,CASSPREDQPQHF,TGTGCCAGCAGTCCCAGGGAGGATCAGCCCCAGCATTTT
.,TRBJ1-1,TRBV18,TRBD1,CASSLIRDSYEAFF,TGTGCCAGCTCACTAATCCGGGACAGCTACGAAGCTTTCTTT
few,TRBJ2-1,TRBV6-5,TRBD2,CASSFSGGANNEQFF,TGTGCCAGCAGCTTCAGCGGGGGGGCGAACAATGAGCAGTTCTTC
few,TRBJ2-5,TRBV5-6,TRBD2,CASSQGTSGKETQYF,TGTGCCAGCAGCCAGGGGACTAGCGGTAAAGAGACCCAGTACTTC
.,TRBJ2-2,TRBV6-6,TRBD1,CASSYSGQTTGELFF,TGTGCCAGCAGTTACTCGGGACAGACCACCGGGGAGCTGTTTTTT
few,TRBJ2-7,TRBV11-2,.,CASSHYRTYEQYF,TGTGCCAGCAGCCACTACAGGACCTACGAGCAGTACTTC
.,TRBJ1-2,TRBV29-1,TRBD1,CSGDRDGYTF,TGCAGCGGGGACAGGGACGGCTACACCTTC
.,TRBJ2-1,TRBV10-1,.,CASFPRAHEQFF,TGCGCCAGCTTTCCCAGGGCTCATGAGCAGTTCTTC
few,TRBJ1-4,TRBV12-3/TRBV12-4,.,CASSLPGTQKLFF,TGTGCCAGCAGTTTACCCGGGACTCAAAAACTGTTTTTT
.,TRBJ2-2,TRBV5-1,.,CASSLARGRNTGELFF,TGCGCCAGCAGCTTGGCTCGGGGTCGGAACACCGGGGAGCTGTTTTTT
.,TRBJ2-7,TRBV5-1,TRBD1,CASSPRWTGDEQYF,TGCGCCAGCAGCCCCAGATGGACAGGGGACGAGCAGTACTTC
.,TRBJ1-5,TRBV4-3,TRBD1,CASSQLPGQGASAQHF,TGCGCCAGCAGCCAGCTCCCGGGACAGGGTGCGTCGGCCCAGCATTTT
few,TRBJ1-2,TRBV7-6,.,CASSLGPSYTF,TGTGCCAGCAGCTTAGGCCCGAGCTACACCTTC
.,TRBJ2-7,TRBV7-2,TRBD2,CASSLPIAGVLSYEQYF,TGTGCCAGCAGCTTACCTATAGCGGGGGTACTCTCCTACGAGCAGTACTTC
few,TRBJ1-2,TRBV5-1,TRBD1,CASSFGLQGGKSYTF,TGCGCCAGCAGCTTCGGACTCCAGGGGGGAAAGAGCTACACCTTC
.,TRBJ2-2,TRBV19,TRBD2,CASNDGGAGELFF,TGTGCCAGTAATGATGGGGGGGCCGGGGAGCTGTTTTTT
few,TRBJ1-1,TRBV6-5,.,CASSYATGGMNTEAFF,TGTGCCAGCAGTTACGCCACAGGTGGAATGAACACTGAAGCTTTCTTT
.,TRBJ2-2,TRBV29-1,.,CSVRGVTGELFF,TGCAGCGTTAGAGGGGTCACCGGGGAGCTGTTTTTT
few,TRBJ2-5,TRBV3-1,.,CASSHRRDAETQYF,TGTGCCAGCAGCCACCGTCGGGATGCGGAGACCCAGTACTTC
few,TRBJ1-2,TRBV12-3/TRBV12-4,.,CASSFVGMAGGYTF,TGTGCCAGCAGTTTTGTCGGGATGGCCGGTGGCTACACCTTC